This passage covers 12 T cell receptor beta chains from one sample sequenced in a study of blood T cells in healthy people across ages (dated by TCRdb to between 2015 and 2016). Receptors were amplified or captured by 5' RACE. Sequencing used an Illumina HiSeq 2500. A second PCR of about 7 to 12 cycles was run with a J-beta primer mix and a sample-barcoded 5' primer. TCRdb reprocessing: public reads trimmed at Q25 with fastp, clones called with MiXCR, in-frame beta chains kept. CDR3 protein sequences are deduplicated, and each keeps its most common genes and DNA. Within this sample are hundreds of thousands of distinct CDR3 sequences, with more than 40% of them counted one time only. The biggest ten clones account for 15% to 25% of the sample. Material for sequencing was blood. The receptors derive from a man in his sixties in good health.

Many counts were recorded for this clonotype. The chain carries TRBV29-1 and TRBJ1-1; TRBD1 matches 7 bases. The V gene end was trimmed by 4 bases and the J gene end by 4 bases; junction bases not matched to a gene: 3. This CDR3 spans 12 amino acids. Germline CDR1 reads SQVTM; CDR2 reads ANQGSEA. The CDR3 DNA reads TGCAGCGTTGTGGAGGGGGCCACTGAAGCTTTCTTT. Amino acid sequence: CSVVEGATEAFF.

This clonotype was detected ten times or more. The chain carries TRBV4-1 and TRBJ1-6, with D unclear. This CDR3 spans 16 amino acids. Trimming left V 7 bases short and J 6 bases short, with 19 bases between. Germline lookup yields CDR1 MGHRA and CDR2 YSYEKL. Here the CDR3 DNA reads TGCGCCAGCACCCTAGGAGGGAACCCGGTTAATTCACCCCTCCACTTT. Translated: CASTLGGNPVNSPLHF.

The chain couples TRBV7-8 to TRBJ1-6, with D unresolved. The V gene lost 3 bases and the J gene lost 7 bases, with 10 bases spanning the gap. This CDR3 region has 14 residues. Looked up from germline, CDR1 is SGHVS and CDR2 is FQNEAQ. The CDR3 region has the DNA TGTGCCAGCAGCTTGGTGGCTACGAATTCACCCCTCCACTTT. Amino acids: CASSLVATNSPLHF.

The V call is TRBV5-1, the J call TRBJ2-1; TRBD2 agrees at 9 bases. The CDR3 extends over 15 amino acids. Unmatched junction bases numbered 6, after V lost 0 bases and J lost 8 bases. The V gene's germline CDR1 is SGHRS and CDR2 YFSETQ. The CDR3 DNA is TGCGCCAGCAGCTTGGACTGGCGGGGGGGCGATGAGCAGTTCTTC. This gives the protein CASSLDWRGGDEQFF.

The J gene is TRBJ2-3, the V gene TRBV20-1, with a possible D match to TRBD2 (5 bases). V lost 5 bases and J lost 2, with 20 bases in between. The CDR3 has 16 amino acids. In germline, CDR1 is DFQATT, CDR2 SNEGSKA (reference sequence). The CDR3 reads CSAPRRGFLNTDTQYF. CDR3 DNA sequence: TGCAGTGCTCCCCGTCGGGGATTCCTCAACACAGATACGCAGTATTTT.

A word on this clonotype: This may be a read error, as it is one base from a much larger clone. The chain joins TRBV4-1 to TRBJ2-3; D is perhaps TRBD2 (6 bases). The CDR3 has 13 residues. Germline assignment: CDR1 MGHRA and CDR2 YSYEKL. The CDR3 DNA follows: TGCGCCAGCATCCAAGATGGGAGGGATACGCAGTATTTT. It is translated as CASIQDGRDTQYF.

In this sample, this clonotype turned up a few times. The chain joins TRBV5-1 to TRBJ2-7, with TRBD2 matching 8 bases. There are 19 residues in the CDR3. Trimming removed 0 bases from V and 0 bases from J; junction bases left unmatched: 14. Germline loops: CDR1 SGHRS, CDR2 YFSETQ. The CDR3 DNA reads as TGCGCCAGCAGCTTGGCCCTCCCTGCCGGGCTAGCGGGCTCCTACGAGCAGTACTTC. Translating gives CASSLALPAGLAGSYEQYF.

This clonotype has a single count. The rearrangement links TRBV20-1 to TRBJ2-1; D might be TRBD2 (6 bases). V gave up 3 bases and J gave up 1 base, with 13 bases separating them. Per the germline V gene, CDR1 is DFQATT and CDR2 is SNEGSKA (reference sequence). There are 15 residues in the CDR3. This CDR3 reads CSARVVAASYNEQFF. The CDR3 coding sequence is TGCAGTGCTAGGGTGGTAGCGGCATCCTACAATGAGCAGTTCTTC.

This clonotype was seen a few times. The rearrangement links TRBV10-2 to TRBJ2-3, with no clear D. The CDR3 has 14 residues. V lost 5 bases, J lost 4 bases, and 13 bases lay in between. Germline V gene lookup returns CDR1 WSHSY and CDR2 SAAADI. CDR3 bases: TGCGCCAGCAGTAAAGTGAGGCCACCAGATACGCAGTATTTT. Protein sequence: CASSKVRPPDTQYF.

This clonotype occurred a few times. The CDR3 loop is CASSLFPSSYNSPLHF. The CDR3, as DNA: TGTGCCAGCAGTTTATTTCCGAGCTCCTATAATTCACCCCTCCACTTT. The chain recombines TRBV28 with TRBJ1-6; D is unresolved. Germline CDR1 is MDHEN and CDR2 is SYDVKM. V shed 1 base and J shed 0 bases, with 7 bases lying between them. The CDR3 length is 16 residues.

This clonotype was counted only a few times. The CDR3 DNA reads TGTGCCAGCAGTTTCTCGTACGGGACTGACAATGAGCAGTTCTTC. It yields the protein CASSFSYGTDNEQFF. The chain recombines TRBV6-2 or TRBV6-3 with TRBJ2-1, with D maybe TRBD2 (6 bases). V lost 4 bases and J 5 bases, leaving 15 bases between the germline ends. The CDR3 loop spans 15 amino acids. From germline, CDR1 is MNHEY and CDR2 SVGEGT.

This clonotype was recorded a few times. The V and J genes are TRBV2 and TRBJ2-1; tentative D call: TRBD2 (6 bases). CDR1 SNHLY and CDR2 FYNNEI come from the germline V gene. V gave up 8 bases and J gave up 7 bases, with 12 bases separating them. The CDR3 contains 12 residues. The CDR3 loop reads CASVLAGNEQFF. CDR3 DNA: TGTGCCAGCGTACTTGCGGGGAATGAGCAGTTCTTC.